This paragraph reports one T cell receptor (beta chain). The data originate from a study of blood T cell repertoires in COVID-19. Method: immunoSEQ multiplex PCR; TCRdb's copy keeps in-frame clones and lacks some. The repertoire holds about 130,000 clones, with about 86% as singletons. Looked up from germline, CDR1 is LNHDA and CDR2 is SQIVND (reference sequence). The CDR3 extends over 16 amino acids. Trimming removed 7 bases from V and 1 base from J, with 20 bases in between. Material for sequencing was PBMCs or T cells enriched from blood (not recorded which). The chain has TRBV19 and TRBJ2-7, with D perhaps matching TRBD1 (6 bases). The origin of this receptor is a woman between 50 and 59 years old who had recovered from COVID-19. The DNA for the CDR3 is TGTGCCAGTACCGCAAGTACAGGGATCCCATCCTACGAGCAGTACTTC. It encodes CASTASTGIPSYEQYF.